The T cell receptor (beta chain) under discussion was sequenced for a study of T cell repertoires in cytomegalovirus infection. As for the study in general: CMV infection together with matching HLA type was indicated by public TCR beta signatures.

TCRdb analysed the reads with MiXCR anew, one entry per CDR3 protein. This table has around 340,000 distinct CDR3 sequences, about 28% appearing once. In the case of this clonotype: Antigen: not known.

The sequence was collected from a human donor in good health (CMV status not recorded). Some clones in this sample may be carry-over from other donors' samples. Sequencing was performed on cultured PBMCs, taken from culture after CMV antigen stimulation.

CDR3 residues: CASGQGSREQYF. CDR3 nucleotide sequence: TGTGCCAGCGGACAGGGTTCGCGCGAGCAGTACTTC. The rearrangement joins TRBV11-3 to TRBJ2-7, with 8 bases lining up with TRBD1. The V gene's germline CDR1 is SGHNT and CDR2 YENEEA. The CDR3 is made up of 12 amino acids. Unmatched junction bases numbered 6, after V lost 8 bases and J lost 6 bases.